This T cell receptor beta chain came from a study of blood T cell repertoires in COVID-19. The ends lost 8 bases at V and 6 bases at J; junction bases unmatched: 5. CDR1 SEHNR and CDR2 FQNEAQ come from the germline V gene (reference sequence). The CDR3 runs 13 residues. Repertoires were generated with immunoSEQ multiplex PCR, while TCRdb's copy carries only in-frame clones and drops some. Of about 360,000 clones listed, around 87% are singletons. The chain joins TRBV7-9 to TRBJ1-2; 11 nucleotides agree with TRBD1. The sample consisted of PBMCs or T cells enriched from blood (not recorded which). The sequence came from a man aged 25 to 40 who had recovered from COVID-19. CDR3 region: CASWGQGGDGYTF. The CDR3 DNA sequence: TGTGCCAGCTGGGGACAGGGGGGGGATGGCTACACCTTC.